The 32 T cell receptor beta chains in this list originate from one sample, sequenced in a study of blood T cell repertoires in COVID-19. The protocol was immunoSEQ multiplex PCR, while the TCRdb copy is restricted to in-frame clones and leaves out a portion. Counted here are more than 95,000 clones, roughly 82% occurring once; the ten biggest clones make up 4% to 6%. Material: peripheral blood. These receptor sequences come from a man aged 60 to 75 with acute or convalescent COVID-19.

This chain connects TRBV6-1 to TRBJ1-4, with D unresolved. With 2 bases removed from V and 11 bases from J, the gap between germline ends came to 21 bases. Looked up from germline, CDR1 is MNHNS and CDR2 is SASEGT. The CDR3 has 16 residues. The CDR3 sequence: CASSERGASRFRKLFF. The CDR3 nucleotides read TGTGCCAGCAGTGAACGGGGAGCATCTAGGTTTAGGAAACTGTTTTTT.

The chain combines TRBV5-6 with TRBJ1-4, with unresolved D. The CDR3 sequence is 15 residues long. Germline loops: CDR1 SGHDT, CDR2 YYEEEE. The V end was cut by 2 bases, the J end by 5 bases, with 13 bases between. The CDR3 nucleotides are TGTGCCAGCAGCTTTCCCCCAGGTCAAAATGAAAAACTGTTTTTT. It codes for CASSFPPGQNEKLFF.

The chain links TRBV6-5 to TRBJ1-2, with 9 nucleotides matching TRBD1. This CDR3 spans 13 amino acids. With V trimmed by 8 bases and J by 6 bases, 7 bases remained unmatched. Germline CDR1 MNHEY, CDR2 SVGAGI. The CDR3, as DNA: TGTGCCAGCCGATCCGGGACAGGGAATGGCTACACCTTC. This encodes CASRSGTGNGYTF.

This chain connects TRBV19 to TRBJ1-1; 8 bases map to TRBD1. With V trimmed by 5 bases and J by 3 bases, 11 bases remained unmatched. CDR1 LNHDA and CDR2 SQIVND come from the germline V gene (reference sequence). The CDR3 covers 16 residues. CDR3 in amino acids: CASSANHRGGYTEAFF. As DNA, the CDR3 is TGTGCCAGTAGTGCGAACCACAGGGGGGGTTACACTGAAGCTTTCTTT.

This clone was recorded once. The gene calls are TRBV7-6 and TRBJ2-3, with TRBD2 matching 13 bases. Unmatched junction bases numbered 5, after V lost 5 bases and J lost 6 bases. CDR1 is SGHVS and CDR2 is FNYEAQ in the germline V gene. The length of the CDR3 is 15 residues. As DNA, the CDR3 is TGTGCCAGCAGCGGACTAGCGGGAGCTAGCGATACGCAGTATTTT. This sequence encodes CASSGLAGASDTQYF. The full variable domain, rest sourced from reference TRBV7-6 and TRBJ2-3, is GAGVSQSPRYKVTKRGQDVALRCDPISGHVSLYWYRQALGQGPEFLTYFNYEAQQDKSGLPNDRFSAERPEGSISTLTIQRTEQRDSAMYRCASSGLAGASDTQYFGPGTRLTVL.

The V gene is TRBV15, the J gene TRBJ1-1; 8 bases fit TRBD1. CDR3 size: 16 residues. V trimming: 3 bases; J trimming: 3 bases; junction bases outside the gene matches: 9. Per germline, CDR1 LNHNV and CDR2 YYDKDF (reference sequence). The CDR3, as DNA: TGTGCCACCAGCAGTCTGGACAGGGTGGACTACACTGAAGCTTTCTTT. As protein: CATSSLDRVDYTEAFF.

The chain combines TRBV7-9 with TRBJ1-1, with a weak D call TRBD1 (6 bases). The ends were cut back, 5 bases at V and 1 base at J, with 11 bases in the middle. Germline CDR1 is SEHNR and CDR2 is FQNEAQ (reference sequence). This CDR3 spans 14 amino acids. The CDR3, as DNA: TGTGCCAGCAGCCCAGGGGATACGAACACTGAAGCTTTCTTT. Its protein product is CASSPGDTNTEAFF.

This chain connects TRBV18 to TRBJ2-3; a weak D match, TRBD1 (6 bases). The CDR3 sequence is 14 residues long. CDR1 is KGHSH and CDR2 is LQKENI in the germline V gene. V was shortened by 6 bases and J by 1 base, with 11 bases between the two germline ends. The CDR3 spells CASSIRTGTDTQYF. The CDR3 DNA reads as TGTGCCAGCTCCATAAGGACAGGCACAGATACGCAGTATTTT.

V is TRBV7-3 and J is TRBJ2-3; 12 positions agree with TRBD2. Germline loops: CDR1 SGHTA, CDR2 FQGTGA. With V trimmed by 2 bases and J by 4 bases, 4 bases remained unmatched. CDR3 length equals 16 residues. The CDR3 sequence is CASSLGLAGPPDTQYF. CDR3 nucleotide sequence: TGTGCCAGCAGCTTAGGACTAGCGGGGCCTCCAGATACGCAGTATTTT. Full variable domain (rest looked up from reference TRBV7-3 and TRBJ2-3): GAGVSQTPSNKVTEKGKYVELRCDPISGHTALYWYRQSLGQGPEFLIYFQGTGAADDSGLPNDRFFAVRPEGSVSTLKIQRTERGDSAVYLCASSLGLAGPPDTQYFGPGTRLTVL.

This clone appeared a single time. This rearrangement joins TRBV28 to TRBJ2-3, with 7 positions matching TRBD2. In germline, CDR1 is MDHEN, CDR2 SYDVKM. V shed 7 bases and J 4 bases; nucleotides not matched to a gene: 8. This CDR3 has 14 residues. The CDR3 region has the DNA TGTGCCAGCACTTTCGCGACTAGCCCAGATACGCAGTATTTT. This gives the protein CASTFATSPDTQYF.

The rearrangement uses TRBV19 and TRBJ2-1; no reliable D call. The CDR3 extends over 14 amino acids. The germline CDR1 and CDR2 sequences are LNHDA and SQIVND (reference sequence). Deletions cut 2 bases from V and 6 bases from J, with 11 bases between. The CDR3 loop reads CASSILAASNEQFF. The CDR3 DNA is TGTGCCAGTAGTATACTCGCGGCTAGCAATGAGCAGTTCTTC.

This sequence joins TRBV3-1 (or the pseudogene TRBV3-2) and TRBJ2-1; the match to TRBD1 covers 7 bases. The CDR3 contains 14 residues. From germline, CDR1 is LGHDT and CDR2 YNNKEL (reference sequence). The V gene end was trimmed by 4 bases and the J gene end by 6 bases; junction bases not matched to a gene: 6. Here the CDR3 DNA reads TGTGCCAGCAGCCGCAACCGGGACAGCAATGAGCAGTTCTTC. Encoded protein: CASSRNRDSNEQFF.

The chain combines TRBV7-3 with TRBJ2-3; the match to TRBD2 covers 15 bases. The CDR3 totals 16 residues. The trim removed 4 bases at V and 4 bases at J, leaving 3 bases unmatched. CDR1 and CDR2 from the germline V gene are SGHTA and FQGTGA. The CDR3 here is CASSSRTSGGADTQYF. CDR3 nucleotide sequence: TGTGCCAGCAGCTCTCGGACTAGCGGGGGGGCAGATACGCAGTATTTT. Full variable domain (missing parts from reference TRBV7-3 and TRBJ2-3): GAGVSQTPSNKVTEKGKYVELRCDPISGHTALYWYRQSLGQGPEFLIYFQGTGAADDSGLPNDRFFAVRPEGSVSTLKIQRTERGDSAVYLCASSSRTSGGADTQYFGPGTRLTVL.

V gene TRBV7-3 combines with J gene TRBJ1-6; the D is unclear. V gave up 4 bases and J gave up 1 base, with 2 bases separating them. The CDR3 is made up of 13 amino acids. Germline V CDR1 and CDR2: SGHTA, FQGTGA. In DNA form, the CDR3 reads TGTGCCAGCAGCTCATCCTATAATTCACCCCTCCACTTT. This codes for CASSSSYNSPLHF.

The chain joins TRBV2 to TRBJ1-1; D unclear. This CDR3 spans 14 amino acids. Germline assignment: CDR1 SNHLY and CDR2 FYNNEI. Deletions cut 6 bases from V and 1 base from J, with 12 bases between. The CDR3 reads CASRQQKKNTEAFF. CDR3 bases: TGTGCCAGCAGGCAACAGAAGAAGAACACTGAAGCTTTCTTT. Filled out from reference TRBV2 and TRBJ1-1, the complete variable domain reads EPEVTQTPSHQVTQMGQEVILRCVPISNHLYFYWYRQILGQKVEFLVSFYNNEISEKSEIFDDQFSVERPDGSNFTLKIRSTKLEDSAMYFCASRQQKKNTEAFFGQGTRLTVV.

The chain employs TRBV6-1 and TRBJ2-7, with no clear D. Germline V lookup: CDR1 MNHNS, CDR2 SASEGT. Trimming took 2 bases from V and 1 from J, leaving 9 bases between them. The CDR3 length is 14 residues. The CDR3 nucleotides are TGTGCCAGCAGTGAATTATCGGAGTCCTACGAGCAGTACTTC. This translates into CASSELSESYEQYF.

The V call is TRBV3-1 (or the pseudogene TRBV3-2), the J call TRBJ2-2, with a tentative D call TRBD2 (5 bases). Germline loops: CDR1 LGHDT, CDR2 YNNKEL (reference sequence). The CDR3 covers 14 residues. V shed 5 bases and J shed 6 bases, with 13 bases lying between them. CDR3 sequence reads: CASSGSLGAGELFF. CDR3 bases: TGTGCCAGCAGCGGGAGTCTGGGCGCCGGGGAGCTGTTTTTT.

The rearrangement joins TRBV28 to TRBJ2-2, with a tentative D call TRBD1 (5 bases). Trimming removed 3 bases at V and 2 bases at J, with 16 bases between. CDR1 is MDHEN, CDR2 SYDVKM, per germline. This CDR3 contains 17 residues. The CDR3 loop reads CASSLYGHSANTGELFF. The DNA of the CDR3 is TGTGCCAGCAGTTTGTACGGACACTCCGCTAACACCGGGGAGCTGTTTTTT.

This sequence joins TRBV5-6 and TRBJ1-2, with TRBD1 as a possible D gene (5 bases). CDR3 length: 15 residues. V gave up 0 bases and J gave up 4 bases, with 13 bases separating them. Germline V gives CDR1 SGHDT, CDR2 YYEEEE. The CDR3 sequence: CASSLVTGVVYGYTF. The CDR3 region has the DNA TGTGCCAGCAGCTTGGTAACAGGAGTCGTCTATGGCTACACCTTC.

The genes are TRBV11-2 and TRBJ2-4, with 10 nucleotides matching TRBD2. CDR1 and CDR2 from the germline V gene are SGHAT and FQNNGV. The CDR3 has 18 residues. Trimming took 5 bases from V and 4 from J; bases not matched to a gene: 14. DNA of the CDR3: TGTGCCAGCAGCAGACCAATCAGCGGGGGGGTCATTAAAAACATTCAGTACTTC. It translates to CASSRPISGGVIKNIQYF.

This sequence joins TRBV28 and TRBJ2-7, with 9 nucleotides matching TRBD1. Germline loops: CDR1 MDHEN, CDR2 SYDVKM. CDR3 size: 16 residues. V lost 6 bases and J lost 3; bases outside the gene matches: 12. CDR3 in amino acids: CASSPPTGGLNYEQYF. The CDR3 bases are TGTGCCAGCAGCCCCCCGACAGGGGGACTGAACTACGAGCAGTACTTC.

This rearrangement joins TRBV27 to TRBJ2-1; tentatively, D is TRBD2 (5 bases). The V gene lost 5 bases and the J gene lost 9 bases, with 14 bases spanning the gap. This CDR3 contains 13 residues. Germline loops: CDR1 MNHEY, CDR2 SMNVEV (reference sequence). This chain's CDR3 is CASSQDSFGEQFF. The CDR3 bases are TGTGCCAGCAGTCAGGACTCGTTCGGTGAGCAGTTCTTC.

The chain is built from TRBV28 and TRBJ2-5; no definite D call. The CDR3 totals 14 residues. In germline, CDR1 is MDHEN, CDR2 SYDVKM. V gave up 2 bases and J gave up 1 base, with 8 bases separating them. The CDR3 DNA reads as TGTGCCAGCAGTTTAAGTATAGTCCAAGAGACCCAGTACTTC. Protein sequence: CASSLSIVQETQYF.

The J gene is TRBJ2-1, the V gene TRBV3-1 (or the pseudogene TRBV3-2); perhaps TRBD2 as D (6 bases). V lost 2 bases and J lost 2, with 10 bases in between. CDR3 length: 15 amino acids. Germline V gene sequence: CDR1 LGHDT, CDR2 YNNKEL (reference sequence). The CDR3 DNA reads as TGTGCCAGCAGCCAAACTAGCTGGGCCTACAATGAGCAGTTCTTC. Translated, it gives CASSQTSWAYNEQFF.

In DNA, the CDR3 is TGTGCCAGCAGTCTCTACCCCGGGACTAGCGGGAGAACAACGAAGGGATACGAGCAGTTCTTC. Translation: CASSLYPGTSGRTTKGYEQFF. This chain links TRBV27 with TRBJ2-1; 14 nucleotides line up with TRBD2. Germline CDR1 reads MNHEY; CDR2 reads SMNVEV (reference sequence). V trimming: 5 bases; J trimming: 10 bases; junction bases outside the gene matches: 25. CDR3 length equals 21 residues.

The rearrangement uses TRBV27 and TRBJ1-5; the match to TRBD1 covers 12 bases. CDR1 is MNHEY and CDR2 is SMNVEV in the germline V gene (reference sequence). CDR3 length: 19 residues. V lost 5 bases to trimming and J lost 4 bases; unmatched junction nucleotides: 15. Written as DNA, the CDR3 is TGTGCCAGCAGTCAATTCTCCGGGACAGGGGGCTATAGGAATCAGCCCCAGCATTTT. Translation: CASSQFSGTGGYRNQPQHF.

J is TRBJ2-7 and V is TRBV7-3, with TRBD2 matching 9 bases. V was clipped by 1 base and J by 2 bases; unmatched bases: 3. The germline gives CDR1 SGHTA, CDR2 FQGTGA. The CDR3 runs 15 residues. CDR3 DNA: TGTGCCAGCAGCTTAAGAGCGGGAGGCGCCTACGAGCAGTACTTC. This encodes CASSLRAGGAYEQYF.

J is TRBJ2-4 and V is TRBV5-8; 8 nucleotides agree with TRBD1. V shed 2 bases, J shed 0 bases, and the junction held 13 bases outside the gene matches. Germline CDR1 SGHTS, CDR2 YDEGEE. The CDR3 is 19 residues long. The CDR3 DNA reads as TGTGCCAGCAGCTTATTTGCTGGGACAGGACCTCTAGCCAAAAACATTCAGTACTTC. As protein: CASSLFAGTGPLAKNIQYF.

The chain uses TRBV10-3 and TRBJ2-5; D gene ambiguous. Trimming removed 2 bases at V and 4 bases at J, with 8 bases between. Germline V lookup: CDR1 ENHRY, CDR2 SYGVKD. This CDR3 is built from 13 residues. In DNA, the CDR3 is TGTGCCATCAGTGAGCGCGCTATAGAGACCCAGTACTTC. Its translation is CAISERAIETQYF.

This chain uses TRBV16 with TRBJ1-1; D not resolved. V was shortened by 3 bases and J by 5 bases, with 7 bases between the two germline ends. This CDR3 is 12 amino acids long. Germline CDR1 KGHSY, CDR2 FQNENV. CDR3: CASSQPQTEAFF. Here the CDR3 DNA reads TGTGCCAGCAGCCAGCCTCAGACTGAAGCTTTCTTT.

This clone occurred a few times. The rearrangement joins TRBV5-1 to TRBJ1-1; D remains ambiguous. Germline V gene data show CDR1 as SGHRS and CDR2 as YFSETQ. CDR3 length equals 12 residues. Between the trimmed V and J ends, which lost 4 bases and 4 bases, there was a span of 8 bases. CDR3 coding DNA: TGCGCCAGCAGCGCACAGCCCACTGAAGCTTTCTTT. Its translation is CASSAQPTEAFF.

This clone was recorded once. The gene calls are TRBV7-2 and TRBJ2-7, with TRBD2 matching over 14 bases. Germline V lookup: CDR1 SGHTA, CDR2 FQGNSA. V lost 1 base and J lost 3; bases outside the gene matches: 2. The CDR3 length is 16 residues. The CDR3 spells CASSLGLAGGFYEQYF. CDR3 sequence (DNA): TGTGCCAGCAGCTTAGGACTAGCGGGGGGGTTCTACGAGCAGTACTTC.